This T cell receptor beta chain was observed in a study of blood T cell repertoires in COVID-19. Followed longitudinally, the Seattle patients had been enrolled during active infection. The V end was cut by 5 bases, the J end by 6 bases, with 17 bases between. Germline assignment: CDR1 SGHTA and CDR2 FQGNSA. CDR3 length: 15 amino acids. Assay used: immunoSEQ multiplex PCR; TCRdb lists only in-frame clones, some missing. Found here are around 68,000 clones, around 85% of them singletons; the top ten hold more than 15%. The chain carries TRBV7-2 and TRBJ1-5; possible D gene TRBD1, 5 bases. The receptor was isolated from a man between 40 and 49 years old with COVID-19, enrolled during active disease. Sequencing was performed on peripheral blood. The chain's CDR3 is CASSATWGGSQPQHF. The CDR3 DNA follows: TGTGCCAGCAGCGCCACCTGGGGGGGATCTCAGCCCCAGCATTTT.